The 29 T cell receptor beta chains below all came from one sample that was sequenced in a study of T-cell reconstitution after alpha-beta-depleted transplantation in children. Library preparation (for TCRbeta) was performed with unique molecular identifiers. Each CDR3 protein is one row after TCRdb ran MiXCR on the PCR reads. The repertoire holds just under 550,000 distinct CDR3 sequences, with about a sixth as singletons. Sequenced material: PBMCs from the stem cell graft donor, taken from the stem cell graft. These receptors were collected from a human donor who donated a stem cell graft to a child with acute lymphoblastic leukemia.

There are a few counts of this clonotype. The chain recombines TRBV11-2 with TRBJ2-3; 8 positions match TRBD2. The germline CDR1 and CDR2 sequences are SGHAT and FQNNGV. Trimming removed 2 bases from V and 3 bases from J; junction bases left unmatched: 4. This CDR3 comprises 15 residues. CDR3 DNA sequence: TGTGCCAGCAGCTTAATCTCTAGCGGGACAGATACGCAGTATTTT. It translates to CASSLISSGTDTQYF. The full variable domain, its missing parts supplied by reference TRBV11-2 and TRBJ2-3, is EAGVAQSPRYKIIEKRQSVAFWCNPISGHATLYWYQQILGQGPKLLIQFQNNGVVDDSQLPKDRFSAERLKGVDSTLKIQPAKLEDSAVYLCASSLISSGTDTQYFGPGTRLTVL.

Only one count was recorded for this clonotype. The chain links TRBV18 to TRBJ1-3, with D uncertain. V was clipped by 1 base and J by 0 bases, with 16 bases between them. The CDR3 consists of 18 residues. Germline V gene sequence: CDR1 KGHSH, CDR2 LQKENI. The CDR3 sequence: CASSPRIHPLSSGNTIYF. The CDR3 coding sequence is TGTGCCAGCTCACCACGGATCCATCCGTTAAGCTCTGGAAACACCATATATTTT.

This clonotype has a handful of counts. The chain uses TRBV27 and TRBJ1-1, with 8 bases fitting TRBD1. The CDR3 runs 16 residues. After removal of 5 bases from V and 0 bases from J, the junction contained 8 bases not matched to a gene. The germline gives CDR1 MNHEY, CDR2 SMNVEV (reference sequence). CDR3 residues: CASSALTGAMNTEAFF. In nucleotides, the CDR3 is TGTGCCAGCAGTGCCCTGACAGGGGCGATGAACACTGAAGCTTTCTTT.

In its sample, this clonotype was seen a few times. The chain joins TRBV6-5 to TRBJ2-3; no firm D call. Germline V gene lookup returns CDR1 MNHEY and CDR2 SVGAGI. V gave up 6 bases and J gave up 4 bases, with 8 bases separating them. This CDR3 comprises 12 residues. The CDR3: CASRKEADTQYF. CDR3 sequence (DNA): TGTGCCAGCAGGAAAGAAGCAGATACGCAGTATTTT.

V gene TRBV14 combines with J gene TRBJ2-7; 7 nucleotides match TRBD1. The length of the CDR3 is 13 residues. With 3 bases clipped from V and 5 bases from J, the junction kept 4 bases outside the gene matches. Germline assignment: CDR1 SGHDN and CDR2 FVKESK. CDR3 protein: CASSHSQGDEQYF. The CDR3 DNA sequence: TGTGCCAGCAGCCATAGTCAGGGGGACGAGCAGTACTTC.

The J gene is TRBJ2-1, the V gene TRBV29-1; D remains ambiguous. Germline loops: CDR1 SQVTM, CDR2 ANQGSEA. This CDR3 spans 13 amino acids. The V gene lost 4 bases and the J gene lost 8 bases, with 15 bases spanning the gap. CDR3 amino acids: CSVGWVSLDEQFF. CDR3 coding DNA: TGCAGCGTTGGTTGGGTATCCCTGGATGAGCAGTTCTTC.

The V call is TRBV12-3 or TRBV12-4, the J call TRBJ1-1; D unresolved. Trimming shortened V by 6 bases and J by 7 bases, and 24 bases separated the two germline ends. The CDR3 is 16 amino acids. The CDR3 region is CASSPSGMKGIGEAFF. In DNA, the CDR3 is TGTGCCAGCAGCCCAAGTGGTATGAAAGGTATCGGTGAAGCTTTCTTT.

Only a few counts were recorded for this clonotype. A junction boundary mismatches the germline segment, possibly from a read error. This chain links TRBV5-1 with TRBJ2-7; possibly TRBD2 for D (5 bases). Germline V gene data show CDR1 as SGHRS and CDR2 as YFSETQ. This CDR3 contains 14 residues. In DNA, the CDR3 is TGCGCCAGCAGCCCTGGGAGTTCCTCCAACGAGCAGTACTTC. The encoded protein is CASSPGSSSNEQYF.

This clonotype came up a few times. The chain employs TRBV20-1 and TRBJ2-2; a weak D match, TRBD2 (7 bases). Germline assignment: CDR1 DFQATT and CDR2 SNEGSKA (reference sequence). CDR3 length equals 15 residues. The V gene lost 6 bases and the J gene lost 7 bases, with 21 bases spanning the gap. Written as DNA, the CDR3 is TGCAGTGCCCGGAGGGGGGGACGTGAGATCGGGGAGCTGTTTTTT. Its protein product is CSARRGGREIGELFF.

This clonotype was recorded only once. The chain is built from TRBV5-4 and TRBJ2-2; unclear D gene. V was pared by 4 bases and J by 4 bases, with 17 bases between. The CDR3 length is 16 residues. Looked up from germline, CDR1 is SGHNT and CDR2 is YYREEE (reference sequence). The CDR3 bases are TGTGCCAGCAGCGCAGGCCCCCAGTCTGGCACCGGGGAGCTGTTTTTT. This sequence encodes CASSAGPQSGTGELFF.

This clonotype was counted a few times. The chain couples TRBV15 to TRBJ1-5, with 9 bases that match TRBD1. J lost 7 bases, V lost 8 bases, and 15 bases had no gene match. The CDR3 consists of 16 residues. CDR1 and CDR2 (germline): LNHNV, YYDKDF (reference sequence). DNA of the CDR3: TGTGCCACCGAGCCGCTTGGACAGGGGATAGGGCAGCCCCAGCATTTT. Its protein is CATEPLGQGIGQPQHF. Combining the CDR3 with reference TRBV15 and TRBJ1-5 gives the whole variable domain DAMVIQNPRYQVTQFGKPVTLSCSQTLNHNVMYWYQQKSSQAPKLLFHYYDKDFNNEADTPDNFQSRRPNTSFCFLDIRSPGLGDTAMYLCATEPLGQGIGQPQHFGDGTRLSIL.

This chain uses TRBV18 with TRBJ2-3; 9 bases match TRBD1. CDR3 length: 15 residues. In germline, CDR1 is KGHSH, CDR2 LQKENI. V was clipped by 3 bases and J by 4 bases; unmatched bases: 5. CDR3: CASSPLQGAADTQYF. The DNA for the CDR3 is TGTGCCAGCTCACCCTTACAGGGGGCCGCAGATACGCAGTATTTT.

The rearrangement joins TRBV5-5 to TRBJ2-3; D is unclear. CDR1 SGHKS and CDR2 YYEKEE come from the germline V gene (reference sequence). V was trimmed by 2 bases and J by 0 bases, leaving 7 bases between them. The CDR3 has 14 residues. The CDR3 DNA follows: TGTGCCAGCAGCTTCGTGTCTAGCACAGATACGCAGTATTTT. The encoded protein is CASSFVSSTDTQYF.

This clonotype has more than one count but fewer than ten. V usage is TRBV20-1 and J usage is TRBJ2-3; D unresolved. V lost 0 bases and J lost 2, with 15 bases in between. The CDR3 is 16 residues long. The germline V gene has CDR1 DFQATT and CDR2 SNEGSKA (reference sequence). The CDR3 sequence is CSARDFVQGHTDTQYF. The CDR3 nucleotides are TGCAGTGCTAGAGATTTCGTTCAAGGTCACACAGATACGCAGTATTTT.

The V gene is TRBV29-1, the J gene TRBJ2-7; TRBD2 agrees at 9 bases. With V trimmed by 6 bases and J by 1 base, 7 bases remained unmatched. The length of the CDR3 is 14 residues. From germline, CDR1 is SQVTM and CDR2 ANQGSEA. CDR3 residues: CSVIPGLASYEQYF. CDR3 nucleotide sequence: TGCAGCGTGATTCCGGGACTAGCTTCCTACGAGCAGTACTTC.

The chain has TRBV7-9 and TRBJ2-4; a possible D gene is TRBD1 (8 bases). Germline V gene data show CDR1 as SEHNR and CDR2 as FQNEAQ (reference sequence). Between the trimmed V and J ends, which lost 10 bases and 9 bases, there was a span of 19 bases. This CDR3 has 13 amino acids. The CDR3 nucleotides read TGTGCCACCGCCGGACAGGGAGGGGGCATTCAGTACTTC. Protein product: CATAGQGGGIQYF.

In its sample, this clonotype was seen a few times. This chain joins TRBV13 and TRBJ1-3; possible D gene TRBD1, 6 bases. V was clipped by 5 bases and J by 0 bases, with 14 bases between them. CDR1 and CDR2 (germline): PRHDT, FYEKMQ (reference sequence). This CDR3 is built from 16 residues. CDR3 sequence reads: CASSKKRGVSGNTIYF. The CDR3 DNA reads TGTGCCAGCAGCAAAAAAAGGGGGGTCTCTGGAAACACCATATATTTT.

V usage is TRBV12-3 or TRBV12-4 and J usage is TRBJ1-5; 10 bases are a match to TRBD1. The CDR3 consists of 15 residues. J gave up 4 bases and V 6 bases, and 6 bases lay outside the gene matches. CDR3 bases: TGTGCCAGCAGACCGGGACAGGGGTATAATCAGCCCCAGCATTTT. This encodes CASRPGQGYNQPQHF.

A few counts support this clonotype. The genes are TRBV5-6 and TRBJ1-2; D call uncertain. With 1 base removed from V and 0 bases from J, the gap between germline ends came to 4 bases. Per the germline V gene, CDR1 is SGHDT and CDR2 is YYEEEE. This CDR3 has 13 residues. DNA of the CDR3: TGTGCCAGCAGCTTGAAAGCTAACTATGGCTACACCTTC. Translation: CASSLKANYGYTF.

This clonotype was picked up a small number of times. The V and J genes are TRBV7-9 and TRBJ1-1; D is possibly TRBD1 (6 bases). The CDR3 length is 17 residues. Germline assignment: CDR1 SEHNR and CDR2 FQNEAQ (reference sequence). Trimming removed 6 bases at V and 5 bases at J, with 25 bases between. The CDR3, as DNA: TGTGCCAGCAGTCCTAAAGGGTACAGGGAGTACGAAACTGAAGCTTTCTTT. It is translated as CASSPKGYREYETEAFF.

This chain connects TRBV6-5 to TRBJ2-7, with D unresolved. The length of the CDR3 is 13 residues. Germline V gene data show CDR1 as MNHEY and CDR2 as SVGAGI. The V and J ends lost 0 bases and 6 bases respectively, with 9 bases between them. The CDR3, as DNA: TGTGCCAGCAGTTACTCGCAGGTCGTCGAGCAGTACTTC. Amino acids: CASSYSQVVEQYF.

This clonotype appeared a few times. The rearrangement joins TRBV7-7 to TRBJ2-2; D remains ambiguous. The V gene lost 3 bases and the J gene lost 4 bases, with 6 bases spanning the gap. This CDR3 spans 13 amino acids. Looked up from germline, CDR1 is SSHAT and CDR2 is FNYEAQ (reference sequence). The CDR3 protein is CASSLRATGELFF. CDR3 coding DNA: TGTGCCAGCAGCTTGCGTGCCACCGGGGAGCTGTTTTTT.

V gene TRBV10-2 combines with J gene TRBJ2-2; 11 bases are shared with TRBD2. Trimming cost V 6 bases and J 4 bases; bases outside gene matches: 4. The germline gives CDR1 WSHSY, CDR2 SAAADI. The CDR3 has 15 residues. The CDR3 spells CASRAGTSGTGELFF. The CDR3 nucleotides read TGCGCCAGCAGAGCCGGGACTAGCGGCACCGGGGAGCTGTTTTTT.

The rearrangement links TRBV20-1 to TRBJ1-4, with 8 bases matching TRBD1. The CDR3 runs 17 residues. The V gene end was trimmed by 0 bases and the J gene end by 4 bases; junction bases not matched to a gene: 10. The germline gives CDR1 DFQATT, CDR2 SNEGSKA (reference sequence). The CDR3 bases are TGCAGTGCTAGAGATGCCGGGACAGGAATCATTAATGAAAAACTGTTTTTT. It encodes CSARDAGTGIINEKLFF.

The V and J genes are TRBV20-1 and TRBJ1-2; D remains ambiguous. The CDR3 is made up of 10 amino acids. V shed 6 bases and J shed 3 bases, with 5 bases lying between them. CDR1 and CDR2 (germline): DFQATT, SNEGSKA (reference sequence). The CDR3 nucleotides are TGCAGTGCGCGGGACTATGGCTACACCTTC. Amino acid sequence: CSARDYGYTF.

This clonotype turned up a few times. This chain connects TRBV20-1 to TRBJ1-1; D call uncertain. The germline V and J ends were trimmed by 0 bases and 5 bases, with 13 bases remaining between them. The CDR3 is made up of 14 amino acids. Germline V CDR1 and CDR2: DFQATT, SNEGSKA (reference sequence). The DNA of the CDR3 is TGCAGTGCTAGAGATACCCGCCGGGAGACTGAAGCTTTCTTT. The encoded protein is CSARDTRRETEAFF.

This clonotype turned up a few times. J is TRBJ2-1 and V is TRBV5-1; D is ambiguous. Trimming shortened V by 6 bases and J by 0 bases, and 13 bases separated the two germline ends. The CDR3 runs to 15 residues. CDR1 and CDR2 from the germline V gene are SGHRS and YFSETQ. DNA of the CDR3: TGCGCCAGCACCCTGGACGGTGGCTCCTACAATGAGCAGTTCTTC. It specifies CASTLDGGSYNEQFF.

This clonotype was observed a handful of times. The chain joins TRBV12-5 to TRBJ2-3; 7 nucleotides align to TRBD2. V lost 3 bases and J lost 2; bases outside the gene matches: 8. This CDR3 is 16 amino acids long. Germline values: CDR1 LGHNT, CDR2 FRNRAP. CDR3 DNA sequence: TGTGCTAGTGGTTTACGGGGGGACCTTATCACAGATACGCAGTATTTT. Translation gives CASGLRGDLITDTQYF.

The sample holds a few counts of this clonotype. This sequence joins TRBV12-3 or TRBV12-4 and TRBJ2-7; no clear D. V was pared by 3 bases and J by 5 bases, with 5 bases between. This CDR3 comprises 11 residues. As DNA, the CDR3 is TGTGCCAGCAGTTTGCGTCACGAGCAGTACTTC. Protein product: CASSLRHEQYF.